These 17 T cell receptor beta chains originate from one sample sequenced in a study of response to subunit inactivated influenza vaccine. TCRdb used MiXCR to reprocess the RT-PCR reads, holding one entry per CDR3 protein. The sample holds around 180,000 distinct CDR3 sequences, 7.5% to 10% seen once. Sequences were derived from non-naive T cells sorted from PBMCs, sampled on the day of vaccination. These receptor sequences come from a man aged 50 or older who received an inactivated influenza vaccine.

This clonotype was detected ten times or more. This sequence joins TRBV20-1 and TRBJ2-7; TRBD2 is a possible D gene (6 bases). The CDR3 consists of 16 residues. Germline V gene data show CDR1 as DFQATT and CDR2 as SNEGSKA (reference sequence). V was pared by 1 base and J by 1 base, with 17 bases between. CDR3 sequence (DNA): TGCAGTGCTAGAGCCTCGGAGGGTAGAGAATCCTACGAGCAGTACTTC. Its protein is CSARASEGRESYEQYF.

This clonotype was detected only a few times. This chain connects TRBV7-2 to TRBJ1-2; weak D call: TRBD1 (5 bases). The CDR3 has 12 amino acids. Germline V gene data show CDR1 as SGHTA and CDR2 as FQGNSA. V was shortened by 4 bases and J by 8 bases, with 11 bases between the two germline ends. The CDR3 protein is CASSSQGWGYTF. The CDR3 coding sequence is TGTGCCAGCAGCTCTCAGGGATGGGGCTACACCTTC.

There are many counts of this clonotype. CDR3 sequence: CSARVGQAHYEQYF. The CDR3, as DNA: TGCAGTGCTAGAGTAGGCCAGGCGCACTACGAGCAGTACTTC. The chain carries TRBV20-1 and TRBJ2-7, with unresolved D. CDR3 length: 14 amino acids. Trimming took 1 base from V and 3 from J, leaving 13 bases between them. Per the germline V gene, CDR1 is DFQATT and CDR2 is SNEGSKA (reference sequence).

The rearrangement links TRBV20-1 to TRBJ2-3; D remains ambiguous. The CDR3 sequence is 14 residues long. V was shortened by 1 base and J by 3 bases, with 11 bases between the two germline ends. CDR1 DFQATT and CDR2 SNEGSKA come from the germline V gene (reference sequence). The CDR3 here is CSARAREGTDTQYF. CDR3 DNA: TGCAGTGCTAGAGCCAGAGAAGGGACAGATACGCAGTATTTT.

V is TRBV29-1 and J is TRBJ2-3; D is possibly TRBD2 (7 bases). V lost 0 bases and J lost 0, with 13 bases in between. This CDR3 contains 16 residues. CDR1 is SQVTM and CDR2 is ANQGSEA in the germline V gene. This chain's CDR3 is CSVEDRAGASTDTQYF. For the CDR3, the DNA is TGCAGCGTTGAAGATCGGGCGGGGGCCAGCACAGATACGCAGTATTTT.

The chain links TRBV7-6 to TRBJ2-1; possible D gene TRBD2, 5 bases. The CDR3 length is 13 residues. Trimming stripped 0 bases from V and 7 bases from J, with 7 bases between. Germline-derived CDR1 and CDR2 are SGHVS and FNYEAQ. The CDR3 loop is CASSLASGNEQFF. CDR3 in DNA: TGTGCCAGCAGCTTAGCTTCGGGGAATGAGCAGTTCTTC. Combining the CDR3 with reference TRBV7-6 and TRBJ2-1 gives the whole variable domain GAGVSQSPRYKVTKRGQDVALRCDPISGHVSLYWYRQALGQGPEFLTYFNYEAQQDKSGLPNDRFSAERPEGSISTLTIQRTEQRDSAMYRCASSLASGNEQFFGPGTRLTVL.

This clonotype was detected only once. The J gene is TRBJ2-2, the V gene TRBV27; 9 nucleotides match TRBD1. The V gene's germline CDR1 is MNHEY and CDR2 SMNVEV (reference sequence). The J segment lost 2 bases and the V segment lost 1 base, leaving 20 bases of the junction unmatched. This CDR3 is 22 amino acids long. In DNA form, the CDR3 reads TGTGCCAGCAGTTTATTGGGCCAACCTACAAGGCCGGGACAGGGAAACACCGGGGAGCTGTTTTTT. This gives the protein CASSLLGQPTRPGQGNTGELFF.

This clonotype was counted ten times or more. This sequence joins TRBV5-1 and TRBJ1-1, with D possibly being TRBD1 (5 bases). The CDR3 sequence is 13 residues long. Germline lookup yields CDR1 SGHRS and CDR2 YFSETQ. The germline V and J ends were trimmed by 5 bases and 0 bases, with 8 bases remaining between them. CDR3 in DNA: TGCGCCAGCAGTCCAGGGATGAACACTGAAGCTTTCTTT. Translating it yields CASSPGMNTEAFF. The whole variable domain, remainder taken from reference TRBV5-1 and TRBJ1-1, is KAGVTQTPRYLIKTRGQQVTLSCSPISGHRSVSWYQQTPGQGLQFLFEYFSETQRNKGNFPGRFSGRQFSNSRSEMNVSTLELGDSALYLCASSPGMNTEAFFGQGTRLTVV.

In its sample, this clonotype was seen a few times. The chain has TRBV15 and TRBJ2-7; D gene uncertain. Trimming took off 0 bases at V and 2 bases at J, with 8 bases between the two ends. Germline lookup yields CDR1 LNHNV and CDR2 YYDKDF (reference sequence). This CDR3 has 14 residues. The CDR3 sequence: CATSREGRTYEQYF. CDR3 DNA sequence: TGTGCCACCAGCAGAGAAGGCAGAACCTACGAGCAGTACTTC.

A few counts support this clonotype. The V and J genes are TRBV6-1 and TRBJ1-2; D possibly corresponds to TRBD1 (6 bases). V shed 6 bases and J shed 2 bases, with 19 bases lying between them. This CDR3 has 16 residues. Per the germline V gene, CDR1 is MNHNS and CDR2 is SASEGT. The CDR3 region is CASSRWTAAANYGYTF. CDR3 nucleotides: TGTGCCAGCAGCCGATGGACAGCCGCGGCGAACTATGGCTACACCTTC.

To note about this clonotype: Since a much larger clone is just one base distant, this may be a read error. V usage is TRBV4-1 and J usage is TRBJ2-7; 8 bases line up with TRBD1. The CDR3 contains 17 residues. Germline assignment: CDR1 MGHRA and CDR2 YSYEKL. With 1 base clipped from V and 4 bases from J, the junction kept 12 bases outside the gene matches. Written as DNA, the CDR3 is TGCGCCAGCAGCCAAGTAAAGGCGGGACAGGAGTCTTACGAGCAGTACTTC. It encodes CASSQVKAGQESYEQYF.

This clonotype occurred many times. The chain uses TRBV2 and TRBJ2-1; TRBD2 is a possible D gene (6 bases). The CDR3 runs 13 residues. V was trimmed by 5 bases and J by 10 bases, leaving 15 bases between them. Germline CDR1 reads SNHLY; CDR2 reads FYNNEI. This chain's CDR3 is CASSLPEGGEQFF. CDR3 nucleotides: TGTGCCAGCAGTCTTCCGGAGGGAGGCGAGCAGTTCTTC.

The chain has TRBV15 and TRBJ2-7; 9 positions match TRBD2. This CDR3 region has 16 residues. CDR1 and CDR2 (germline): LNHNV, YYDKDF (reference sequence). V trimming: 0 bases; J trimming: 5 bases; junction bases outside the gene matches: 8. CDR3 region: CATSRDVGGRGDEQYF. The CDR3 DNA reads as TGTGCCACCAGCAGAGATGTTGGCGGGAGGGGGGACGAGCAGTACTTC.

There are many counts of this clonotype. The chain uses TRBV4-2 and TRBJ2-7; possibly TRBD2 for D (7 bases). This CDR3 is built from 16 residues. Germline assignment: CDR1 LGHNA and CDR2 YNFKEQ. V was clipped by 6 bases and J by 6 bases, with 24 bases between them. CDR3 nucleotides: TGTGCCAGCAGTAACATCGTCAGCGGGATAGGGGGCGAGCAGTACTTC. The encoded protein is CASSNIVSGIGGEQYF.

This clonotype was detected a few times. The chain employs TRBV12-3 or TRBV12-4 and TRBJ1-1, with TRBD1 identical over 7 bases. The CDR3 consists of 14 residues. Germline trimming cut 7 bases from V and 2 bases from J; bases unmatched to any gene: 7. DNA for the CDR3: TGTGCCAGCAATCGGGACAGCGATAACACTGAAGCTTTCTTT. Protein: CASNRDSDNTEAFF.

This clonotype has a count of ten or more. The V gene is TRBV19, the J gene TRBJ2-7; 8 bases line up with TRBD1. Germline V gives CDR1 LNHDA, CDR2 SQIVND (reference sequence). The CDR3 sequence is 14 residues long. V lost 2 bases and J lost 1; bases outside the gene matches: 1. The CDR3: CASSIRDRSYEQYF. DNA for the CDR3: TGTGCCAGTAGTATACGGGACAGGTCCTACGAGCAGTACTTC.

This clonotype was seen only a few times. The CDR3 DNA follows: TGTGCCAGCAGTTCGCGGGGGACCCAAGAGACCCAGTACTTC. The encoded protein is CASSSRGTQETQYF. The chain couples TRBV6-2 or TRBV6-3 to TRBJ2-5; 7 bases fit TRBD2. The germline V gene has CDR1 MNHEY and CDR2 SVGEGT. Trimming at V came to 4 bases and at J to 1 base, leaving 3 bases not matched to a gene. The CDR3 extends over 14 amino acids.